These 20 T cell receptor beta chains were sequenced from one sample in a study of graft-versus-host responses after intestinal transplantation. This table comes from immunoSEQ multiplex PCR, and its TCRdb copy is limited to in-frame clones, with some not included. The data show fewer than 10,000 clones, around 87% seen once. Source: PBMCs, taken more than 230 days after intestinal transplant. The receptors were gathered from a human patient who received an intestinal transplant, so some T cells may come from the graft donor.

The chain uses TRBV7-2 and TRBJ2-5; possible D gene TRBD2, 6 bases. The CDR3 contains 15 residues. In germline, CDR1 is SGHTA, CDR2 FQGNSA. The V gene lost 3 bases and the J gene lost 4 bases, with 15 bases spanning the gap. CDR3 region: CASSFGLGGSETQYF. The DNA of the CDR3 is TGTGCCAGCAGCTTCGGACTCGGAGGGTCAGAGACCCAGTACTTC. The complete variable domain, with remaining parts taken from reference TRBV7-2 and TRBJ2-5, reads GAGVSQSPSNKVTEKGKDVELRCDPISGHTALYWYRQSLGQGLEFLIYFQGNSAPDKSGLPSDRFSAERTGGSVSTLTIQRTQQEDSAVYLCASSFGLGGSETQYFGPGTRLLVL.

V usage is TRBV28 and J usage is TRBJ2-2; D is ambiguous. The germline V gene encodes CDR1 MDHEN and CDR2 SYDVKM. Trimming removed 4 bases from V and 8 bases from J, with 5 bases in between. CDR3 length: 11 residues. The CDR3 coding sequence is TGTGCCAGCAGTTCCGTTGGGGAGCTGTTTTTT. Translating gives CASSSVGELFF.

The chain employs TRBV29-1 and TRBJ2-7; no definite D call. Germline assignment: CDR1 SQVTM and CDR2 ANQGSEA. V gave up 4 bases and J gave up 4 bases, with 17 bases separating them. This CDR3 is built from 14 residues. CDR3 loop: CSVALPVAAYEQYF. DNA of the CDR3: TGCAGCGTTGCCCTCCCCGTGGCAGCTTACGAGCAGTACTTC.

For the CDR3, the DNA is TGTGCCAGCAGCTCTACTCCGGGACAGCAAGAGACCCAGTACTTC. Residues: CASSSTPGQQETQYF. This sequence joins TRBV5-4 and TRBJ2-5; 7 bases fit TRBD1. The CDR3 consists of 15 residues. Germline V gives CDR1 SGHNT, CDR2 YYREEE (reference sequence). V lost 3 bases to trimming and J lost 2 bases; unmatched junction nucleotides: 7.

This rearrangement joins TRBV10-2 to TRBJ1-1; 7 bases fit TRBD1. J lost 2 bases, V lost 7 bases, and 7 bases had no gene match. The CDR3 runs to 14 residues. CDR1 is WSHSY and CDR2 is SAAADI in the germline V gene. CDR3 protein: CASIARGGNTEAFF. In nucleotides, the CDR3 is TGCGCCAGCATAGCCAGGGGGGGCAACACTGAAGCTTTCTTT.

The chain couples TRBV6-5 to TRBJ2-1; no clear D. Germline values: CDR1 MNHEY, CDR2 SVGAGI. The V end lost 1 base, the J end lost 8 bases, and 6 bases lay between the germline ends. This CDR3 has 12 residues. The CDR3 DNA sequence: TGTGCCAGCAGTTACTTGGGCGATGAGCAGTTCTTC. It is translated as CASSYLGDEQFF.

V is TRBV11-3 and J is TRBJ1-1; no clear D gene. Trimming took 0 bases from V and 2 from J, leaving 1 base between them. This CDR3 has 12 residues. Germline CDR1 and CDR2: SGHNT and YENEEA. The CDR3 here is CASSLDNTEAFF. CDR3 DNA: TGTGCCAGCAGCTTAGACAACACTGAAGCTTTCTTT.

The V call is TRBV2, the J call TRBJ2-5; D is undetermined. The germline CDR1 and CDR2 sequences are SNHLY and FYNNEI. CDR3 length equals 13 residues. The CDR3 DNA reads TGTGCACTCCTCAGTGGTAGCCCAGAGACCCAGTACTTC. Translated, it gives CALLSGSPETQYF.

The chain uses TRBV5-1 and TRBJ2-1; 7 nucleotides match TRBD2. CDR1 is SGHRS, CDR2 YFSETQ, per germline. There are 15 residues in the CDR3. Trimming cost V 6 bases and J 9 bases; bases outside gene matches: 15. CDR3 in amino acids: CASNRGGSDGGEQFF. For the CDR3, the DNA is TGCGCCAGCAACCGGGGAGGGTCTGATGGGGGTGAGCAGTTCTTC.

This sequence joins TRBV27 and TRBJ2-6; 8 nucleotides agree with TRBD1. The V segment lost 6 bases and the J segment 2 bases; nucleotides outside the gene matches: 9. The CDR3 contains 17 residues. In germline, CDR1 is MNHEY, CDR2 SMNVEV (reference sequence). DNA for the CDR3: TGTGCCAGCAGGTTAGGGACAGGTTTTACTGGGGCCAACGTCCTGACTTTC. It encodes CASRLGTGFTGANVLTF.

The chain recombines TRBV9 with TRBJ1-3; D uncertain. The V end was cut by 0 bases, the J end by 0 bases, with 7 bases between. The CDR3 extends over 15 amino acids. Germline V gene sequence: CDR1 SGDLS, CDR2 YYNGEE. The CDR3 region has the DNA TGTGCCAGCAGCGTAGAGGTGGACTCTGGAAACACCATATATTTT. Its protein is CASSVEVDSGNTIYF.

The rearrangement uses TRBV11-3 and TRBJ2-1; TRBD1 agrees at 9 bases. Germline loops: CDR1 SGHNT, CDR2 YENEEA. The CDR3 consists of 17 residues. After removal of 8 bases from V and 5 bases from J, the junction contained 16 bases not matched to a gene. Written as DNA, the CDR3 is TGTGCCAGCCCAATTCTCCGGGACAGGGATACCAACAATGAGCAGTTCTTC. Residues: CASPILRDRDTNNEQFF.

This clone was seen a single time. The gene calls are TRBV30 and TRBJ2-7; D might be TRBD1 or TRBD2, each matching 5 bases. The CDR3 sequence is 14 residues long. V lost 6 bases to trimming and J lost 2 bases, with 17 bases between them. The germline V gene has CDR1 GTSNPN and CDR2 SVGIG (reference sequence). The CDR3 bases are TGTGCCTGCAATATACCGGGGCTCCCCTACGAGCAGTACTTC. It encodes CACNIPGLPYEQYF.

The V call is TRBV18, the J call TRBJ2-7, with 10 nucleotides matching TRBD2. CDR3 length: 18 residues. CDR1 and CDR2 from the germline V gene are KGHSH and LQKENI. The ends lost 4 bases at V and 4 bases at J; junction bases unmatched: 16. The CDR3 region has the DNA TGTGCCAGCTCACAACGTTCACGGACTAGCGGTCCTGCGTACGAGCAGTACTTC. Amino acids: CASSQRSRTSGPAYEQYF.

The chain links TRBV11-2 to TRBJ2-1, with TRBD2 matching 10 bases. V lost 6 bases to trimming and J lost 6 bases; unmatched junction nucleotides: 8. The CDR3 spans 15 residues. Germline V lookup: CDR1 SGHAT, CDR2 FQNNGV. In DNA, the CDR3 is TGTGCCAGCAGGCTAGCGGGAGTAATATCCAATGAGCAGTTCTTC. Translating gives CASRLAGVISNEQFF.

The rearrangement joins TRBV15 to TRBJ2-1, with D possibly matching TRBD1 (6 bases). CDR3 length equals 15 residues. Trimming took 3 bases from V and 2 from J, leaving 11 bases between them. Looked up from germline, CDR1 is LNHNV and CDR2 is YYDKDF (reference sequence). This CDR3 is CATSSRDRPYNEQFF. DNA of the CDR3: TGTGCCACCAGCAGTCGTGACAGGCCCTACAATGAGCAGTTCTTC.

The gene calls are TRBV6-5 and TRBJ2-5, with D tentatively TRBD1 (6 bases). CDR1 is MNHEY and CDR2 is SVGAGI in the germline V gene. Trimming took 0 bases from V and 5 from J, leaving 16 bases between them. This CDR3 region has 16 residues. CDR3 loop: CASSYSTIGGRETQYF. The CDR3 DNA is TGTGCCAGCAGTTACTCGACTATTGGGGGCCGGGAGACCCAGTACTTC.

Turning to this clone: One end of the junction is discordant with germline, which a read error may explain. The chain recombines TRBV19 with TRBJ1-1, with D unclear. CDR1 and CDR2 (germline): LNHDA, SQIVND (reference sequence). The CDR3 consists of 12 residues. CDR3 protein: CASGILNAEAFF. DNA of the CDR3: TGTGCCAGTGGTATCTTGAACGCTGAAGCTTTCTTT.

The chain couples TRBV30 to TRBJ2-5; no reliable D call. The CDR3 covers 12 residues. Trimming removed 6 bases from V and 0 bases from J, with 8 bases in between. Germline CDR1 and CDR2: GTSNPN and SVGIG (reference sequence). CDR3 protein: CACSGYQETQYF. The CDR3 DNA sequence: TGTGCCTGTTCCGGGTACCAAGAGACCCAGTACTTC. The full variable domain, rest sourced from reference TRBV30 and TRBJ2-5, is SQTIHQWPATLVQPVGSPLSLECTVEGTSNPNLYWYRQAAGRGLQLLFYSVGIGQISSEVPQNLSASRPQDRQFILSSKKLLLSDSGFYLCACSGYQETQYFGPGTRLLVL.

V usage is TRBV6-4 and J usage is TRBJ2-1; TRBD2 aligns across 7 bases. CDR3 length: 14 residues. V trimming: 2 bases; J trimming: 6 bases; junction bases outside the gene matches: 4. The V gene's germline CDR1 is MRHNA and CDR2 SNTAGT. CDR3 amino acids: CASSDGLGGNEQFF. CDR3 DNA: TGTGCCAGCAGTGACGGACTAGGTGGCAATGAGCAGTTCTTC.